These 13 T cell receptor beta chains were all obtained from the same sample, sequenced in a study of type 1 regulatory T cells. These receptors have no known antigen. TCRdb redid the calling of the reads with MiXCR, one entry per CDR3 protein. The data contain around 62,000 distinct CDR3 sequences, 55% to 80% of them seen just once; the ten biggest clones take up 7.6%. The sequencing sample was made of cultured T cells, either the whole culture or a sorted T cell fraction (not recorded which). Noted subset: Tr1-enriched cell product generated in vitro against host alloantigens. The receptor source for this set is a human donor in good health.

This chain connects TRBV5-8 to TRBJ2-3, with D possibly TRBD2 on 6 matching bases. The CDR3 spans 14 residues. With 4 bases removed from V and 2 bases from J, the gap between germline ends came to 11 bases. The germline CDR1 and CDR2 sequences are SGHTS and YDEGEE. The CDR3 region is CASSRWEDTDTQYF. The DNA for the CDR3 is TGTGCCAGCAGCCGGTGGGAGGACACAGATACGCAGTATTTT.

CDR3 sequence (DNA): TGCGCCAGCAGCCAAGTCATCGCCGGGGAGCTGTTTTTT. Translated, it gives CASSQVIAGELFF. V is TRBV4-1 and J is TRBJ2-2; D uncertain. V lost 1 base, J lost 6 bases, and 6 bases lay in between. The CDR3 extends over 13 amino acids. Per the germline V gene, CDR1 is MGHRA and CDR2 is YSYEKL.

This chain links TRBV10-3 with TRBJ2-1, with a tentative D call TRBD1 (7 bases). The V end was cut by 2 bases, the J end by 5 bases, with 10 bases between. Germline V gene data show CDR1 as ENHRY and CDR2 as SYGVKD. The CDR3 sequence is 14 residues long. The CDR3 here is CAISEAGGHNEQFF. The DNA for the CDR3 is TGTGCCATCAGTGAGGCAGGGGGGCACAATGAGCAGTTCTTC.

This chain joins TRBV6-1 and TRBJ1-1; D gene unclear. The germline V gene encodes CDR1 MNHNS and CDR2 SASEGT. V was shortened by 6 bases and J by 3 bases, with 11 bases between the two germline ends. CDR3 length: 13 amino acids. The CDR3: CASRSEGYTEAFF. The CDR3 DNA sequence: TGTGCCAGCAGATCGGAGGGCTACACTGAAGCTTTCTTT.

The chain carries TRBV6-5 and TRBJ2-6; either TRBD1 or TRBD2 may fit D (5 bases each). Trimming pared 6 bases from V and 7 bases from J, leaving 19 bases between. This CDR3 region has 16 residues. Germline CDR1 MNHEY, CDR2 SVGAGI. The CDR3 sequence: CASSSRGTGGANVLTF. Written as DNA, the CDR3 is TGTGCCAGCAGCTCCCGAGGCACAGGAGGAGCCAACGTCCTGACTTTC.

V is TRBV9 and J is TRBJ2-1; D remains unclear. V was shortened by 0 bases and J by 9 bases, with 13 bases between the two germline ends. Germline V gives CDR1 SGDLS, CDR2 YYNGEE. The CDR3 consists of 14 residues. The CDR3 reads CASSVGLSSSEQFF. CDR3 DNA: TGTGCCAGCAGCGTAGGTCTTAGCTCGAGTGAGCAGTTCTTC.

CDR3 bases: TGTGCCAGCAGCTCCAACGGTTTGCGGGAGGGCCGGGAGACCCAGTACTTC. Translated, it gives CASSSNGLREGRETQYF. The V and J genes are TRBV7-8 and TRBJ2-5; 9 positions match TRBD2. The V gene's germline CDR1 is SGHVS and CDR2 FQNEAQ. The CDR3 consists of 17 residues. With 4 bases clipped from V and 5 bases from J, the junction kept 14 bases outside the gene matches.

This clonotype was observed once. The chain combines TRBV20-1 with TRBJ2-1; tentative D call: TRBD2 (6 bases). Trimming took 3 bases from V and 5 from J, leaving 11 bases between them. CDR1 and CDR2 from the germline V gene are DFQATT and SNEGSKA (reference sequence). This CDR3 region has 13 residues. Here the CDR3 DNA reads TGCAGTGCTAGTCAGAAGCGGGACAATGAGCAGTTCTTC. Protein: CSASQKRDNEQFF.

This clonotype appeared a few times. CDR3 in DNA: TGTGCCAGCAGTTCCCTACGGACTAGCACAGATACGCAGTATTTT. Translating it yields CASSSLRTSTDTQYF. J is TRBJ2-3 and V is TRBV6-6; D might be TRBD2 (5 bases). The CDR3 sequence is 15 residues long. The V and J ends lost 4 bases and 0 bases respectively, with 11 bases between them. The germline CDR1 and CDR2 sequences are MNHNY and SVGAGI (reference sequence).

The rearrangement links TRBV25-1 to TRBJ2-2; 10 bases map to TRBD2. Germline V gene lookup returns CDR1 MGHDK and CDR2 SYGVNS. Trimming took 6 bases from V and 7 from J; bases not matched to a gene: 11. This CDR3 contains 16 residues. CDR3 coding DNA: TGTGCCAGCAGCGTCCTAGCGGGAGAATACGGCGGGGAGCTGTTTTTT. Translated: CASSVLAGEYGGELFF.

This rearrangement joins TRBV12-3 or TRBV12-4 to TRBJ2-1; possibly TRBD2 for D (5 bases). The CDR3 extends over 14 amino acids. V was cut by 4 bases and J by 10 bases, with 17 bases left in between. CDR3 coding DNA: TGTGCCAGCAGTTCGTCCCGAGGGCGCCACGAGCAGTTCTTC. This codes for CASSSSRGRHEQFF.

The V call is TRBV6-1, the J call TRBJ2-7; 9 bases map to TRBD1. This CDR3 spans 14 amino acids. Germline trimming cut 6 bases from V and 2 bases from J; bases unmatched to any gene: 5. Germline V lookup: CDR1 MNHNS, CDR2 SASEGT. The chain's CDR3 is CASRGTGRTYEQYF. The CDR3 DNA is TGTGCCAGCAGGGGGACAGGGAGGACCTACGAGCAGTACTTC.

The DNA for the CDR3 is TGTGCCACCAGCAAAGACAGGGGAGGGAAGGCCGGGGAGCTGTTTTTT. Encoded protein: CATSKDRGGKAGELFF. This chain uses TRBV15 with TRBJ2-2, with a possible D match to TRBD1 (8 bases). The CDR3 length is 16 residues. Trimming removed 4 bases at V and 6 bases at J, with 18 bases between. In germline, CDR1 is LNHNV, CDR2 YYDKDF (reference sequence).